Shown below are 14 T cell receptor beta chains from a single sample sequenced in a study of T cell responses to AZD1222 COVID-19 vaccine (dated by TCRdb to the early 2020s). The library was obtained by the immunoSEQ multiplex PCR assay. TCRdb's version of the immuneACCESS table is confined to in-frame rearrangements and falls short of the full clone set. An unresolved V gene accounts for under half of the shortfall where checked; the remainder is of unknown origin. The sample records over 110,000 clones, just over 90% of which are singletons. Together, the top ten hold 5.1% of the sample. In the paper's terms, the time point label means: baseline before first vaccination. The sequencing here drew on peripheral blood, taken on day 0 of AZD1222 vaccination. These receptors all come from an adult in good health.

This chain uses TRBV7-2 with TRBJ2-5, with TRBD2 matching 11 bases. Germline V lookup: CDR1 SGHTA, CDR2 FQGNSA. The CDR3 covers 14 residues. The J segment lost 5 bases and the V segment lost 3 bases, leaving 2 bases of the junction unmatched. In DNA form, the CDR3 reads TGTGCCAGCAGCTTGACTAGCGGGGTTGAGACCCAGTACTTC. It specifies CASSLTSGVETQYF.

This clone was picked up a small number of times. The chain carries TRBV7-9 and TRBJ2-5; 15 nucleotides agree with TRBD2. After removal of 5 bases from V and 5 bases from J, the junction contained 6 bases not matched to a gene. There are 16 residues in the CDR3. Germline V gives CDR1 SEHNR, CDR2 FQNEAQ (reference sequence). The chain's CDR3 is CASSLGTSGRRETQYF. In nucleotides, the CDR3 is TGTGCCAGCAGCCTGGGGACTAGCGGGAGGCGCGAGACCCAGTACTTC.

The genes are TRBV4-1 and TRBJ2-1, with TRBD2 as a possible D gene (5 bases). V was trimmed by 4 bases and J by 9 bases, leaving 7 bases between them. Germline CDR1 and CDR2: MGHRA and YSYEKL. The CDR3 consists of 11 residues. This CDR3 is CASSRAGEQFF. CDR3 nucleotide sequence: TGCGCCAGCAGCCGCGCGGGTGAGCAGTTCTTC.

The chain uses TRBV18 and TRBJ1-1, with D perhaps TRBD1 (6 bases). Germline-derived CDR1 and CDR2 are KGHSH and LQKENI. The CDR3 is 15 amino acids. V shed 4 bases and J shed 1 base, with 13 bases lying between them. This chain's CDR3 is CASSRTGRGNTEAFF. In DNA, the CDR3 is TGTGCCAGCTCACGAACAGGGAGGGGGAACACTGAAGCTTTCTTT.

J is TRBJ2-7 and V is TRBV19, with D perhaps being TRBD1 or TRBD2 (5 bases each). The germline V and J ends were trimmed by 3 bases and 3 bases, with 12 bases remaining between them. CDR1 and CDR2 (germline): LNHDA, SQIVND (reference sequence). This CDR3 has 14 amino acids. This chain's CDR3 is CASSIQGGGYEQYF. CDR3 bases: TGTGCCAGTAGTATTCAGGGTGGGGGCTACGAGCAGTACTTC.

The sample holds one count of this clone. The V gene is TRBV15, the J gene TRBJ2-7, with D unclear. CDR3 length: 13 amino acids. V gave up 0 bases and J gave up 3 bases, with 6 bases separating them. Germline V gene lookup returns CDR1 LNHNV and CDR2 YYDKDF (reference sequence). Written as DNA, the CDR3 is TGTGCCACCAGCAGAGATCTGGGCTACGAGCAGTACTTC. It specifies CATSRDLGYEQYF.

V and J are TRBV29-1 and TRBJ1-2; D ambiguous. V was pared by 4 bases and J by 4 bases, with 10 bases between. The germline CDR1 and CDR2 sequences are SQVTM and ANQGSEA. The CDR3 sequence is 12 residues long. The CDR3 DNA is TGCAGCGTTGTTTCGTCCATCTATGGCTACACCTTC. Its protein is CSVVSSIYGYTF.

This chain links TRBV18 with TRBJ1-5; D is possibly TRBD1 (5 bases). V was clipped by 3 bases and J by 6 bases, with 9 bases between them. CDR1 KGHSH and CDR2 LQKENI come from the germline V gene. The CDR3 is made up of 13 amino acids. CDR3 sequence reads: CASSPGRGQPQHF. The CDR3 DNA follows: TGTGCCAGCTCACCGGGGCGGGGTCAGCCCCAGCATTTT.

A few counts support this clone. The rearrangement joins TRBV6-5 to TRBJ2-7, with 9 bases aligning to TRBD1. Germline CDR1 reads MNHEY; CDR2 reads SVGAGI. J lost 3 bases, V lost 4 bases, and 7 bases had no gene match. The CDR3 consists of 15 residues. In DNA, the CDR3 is TGTGCCAGCAGTTCTCCGGGACAGGGAGTCTACGAGCAGTACTTC. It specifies CASSSPGQGVYEQYF.

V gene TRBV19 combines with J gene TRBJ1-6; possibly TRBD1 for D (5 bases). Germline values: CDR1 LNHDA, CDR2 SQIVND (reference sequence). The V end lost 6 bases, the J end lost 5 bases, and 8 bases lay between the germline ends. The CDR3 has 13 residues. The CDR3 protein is CASRDTHNSPLHF. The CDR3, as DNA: TGTGCCAGTAGGGACACCCATAATTCACCCCTCCACTTT.

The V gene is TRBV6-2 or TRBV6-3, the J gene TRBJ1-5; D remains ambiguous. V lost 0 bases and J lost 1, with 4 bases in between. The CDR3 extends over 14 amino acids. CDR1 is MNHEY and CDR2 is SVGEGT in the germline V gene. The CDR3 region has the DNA TGTGCCAGCAGTTACTCCGGCAGCAATCAGCCCCAGCATTTT. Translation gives CASSYSGSNQPQHF.

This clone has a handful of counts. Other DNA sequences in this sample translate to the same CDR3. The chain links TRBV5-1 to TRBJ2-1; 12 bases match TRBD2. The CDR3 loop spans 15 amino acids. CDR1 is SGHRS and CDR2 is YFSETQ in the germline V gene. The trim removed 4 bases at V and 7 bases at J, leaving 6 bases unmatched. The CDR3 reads CASSLAGGPGNEQFF. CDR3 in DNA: TGCGCCAGCAGCCTAGCGGGAGGGCCGGGAAATGAGCAGTTCTTC.

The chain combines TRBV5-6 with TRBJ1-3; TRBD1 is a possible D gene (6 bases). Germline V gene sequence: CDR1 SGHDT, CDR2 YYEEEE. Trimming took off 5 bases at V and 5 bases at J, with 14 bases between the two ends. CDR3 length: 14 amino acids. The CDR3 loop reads CASRTRGERNTIYF. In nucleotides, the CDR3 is TGTGCCAGCAGGACAAGGGGGGAACGAAACACCATATATTTT.

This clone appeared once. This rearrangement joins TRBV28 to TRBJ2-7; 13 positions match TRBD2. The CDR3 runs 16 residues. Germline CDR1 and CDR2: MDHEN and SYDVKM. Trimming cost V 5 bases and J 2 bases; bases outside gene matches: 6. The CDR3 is CASSLPLAGGPYEQYF. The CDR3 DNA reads TGTGCCAGCAGTCTCCCACTAGCGGGAGGGCCCTACGAGCAGTACTTC.